This is a list of T cell receptor beta chains from one sample in a study of blood T cell repertoires in COVID-19. TCRdb keeps only in-frame clones here, not all; method: immunoSEQ multiplex PCR. This sample has a few hundred thousand clones, with more than 80% found just once. Sequencing input: peripheral blood. These receptors were obtained from a woman aged 45-60 years with COVID-19, enrolled during active disease. CDR3s include the opening cysteine and the closing phenylalanine or tryptophan. D genes are given only for firm matches. Not every row has a clone size; where given, it reads once, few, many or a size class.

V gene	CDR3 length	clone size	D gene	J gene	CDR3 DNA	CDR3 protein
TRBV7-2	15	.	.	TRBJ1-1	TGTGCCAGCAGCCCAGATGGGGGCTCGGGGACTGAAGCTTTCTTT	CASSPDGGSGTEAFF
TRBV7-3	15	once	TRBD1	TRBJ1-1	TGTGCCAGCAGCACACAGGGGGCCCTAGACACTGAAGCTTTCTTT	CASSTQGALDTEAFF
TRBV5-1	15	.	.	TRBJ1-1	TGCGCCAGCAGCTTGGGAGAGTACGGTGGCACTGAAGCTTTCTTT	CASSLGEYGGTEAFF
TRBV19	15	.	.	TRBJ1-5	TGTGCCAGTAGTCGCACCGGGACAACGCATCAGCCCCAGCATTTT	CASSRTGTTHQPQHF
TRBV4-1	14	.	.	TRBJ1-2	TGCGCCAGCAGCCAAGATATCGGCAGGTTGAGCTACACCTTC	CASSQDIGRLSYTF
TRBV7-2	15	.	.	TRBJ1-2	TGTGCCAGCAGCTTAGTCAGGGGCCGTGGAGATGGCTACACCTTC	CASSLVRGRGDGYTF
TRBV24-1	16	.	TRBD2	TRBJ2-1	TGTGCCACCAGCGCCCCGGGGCTAGCGGGAGGCAATGAGCAGTTCTTC	CATSAPGLAGGNEQFF
TRBV10-3	12	.	TRBD1	TRBJ1-1	TGTGCCATTTCAGGGGGCGTCACTGAAGCTTTCTTT	CAISGGVTEAFF
TRBV10-2	16	.	.	TRBJ1-6	TGCGCCAGCAGGGAGATCCGGGACATAAATAATTCACCCCTCCACTTT	CASREIRDINNSPLHF
TRBV5-1	14	.	.	TRBJ2-1	TGCGCCAGCAGCCCGCGACAGTTCTACAATGAGCAGTTCTTC	CASSPRQFYNEQFF
TRBV4-2	16	.	.	TRBJ2-1	TGTGCCAGCAGCCAAGAGGTAACGGGGGAATACAATGAGCAGTTCTTC	CASSQEVTGEYNEQFF
TRBV19	13	.	.	TRBJ2-7	TGTGCCAGTAGTATGCGGGACCTAGAGCGGCAGTACTTC	CASSMRDLERQYF
TRBV7-9	16	.	TRBD1	TRBJ1-1	TGTGCCAGCAGTCCCAGGGGGGCCAGGGGGTTCGCTGAAGCTTTCTTT	CASSPRGARGFAEAFF
TRBV4-1	14	.	.	TRBJ1-1	TGCGCCAGCAGCCTTACAGGGACGACCACTGAAGCTTTCTTT	CASSLTGTTTEAFF
TRBV2	12	few	TRBD1	TRBJ1-1	TGTGCCAGCAGGACAGGGATCACTGAAGCTTTCTTT	CASRTGITEAFF
TRBV5-4	14	.	.	TRBJ2-3	TGTGCCAGCAGCTTGATGGCAATCACAGATACGCAGTATTTT	CASSLMAITDTQYF
TRBV10-2	14	.	TRBD1	TRBJ2-1	TGCGCCAGCAAACCGGGACAGGGTTCCAATGAGCAGTTCTTC	CASKPGQGSNEQFF
TRBV5-5	13	.	.	TRBJ1-2	TGTGCCACATCCCGGCAGGGAAACTATGGCTACACCTTC	CATSRQGNYGYTF
TRBV4-3	17	.	.	TRBJ1-3	TGCGCCAGCAGCCACCTGGACAGCGACGGATCTGGAAACACCATATATTTT	CASSHLDSDGSGNTIYF
TRBV24-1	15	.	.	TRBJ1-2	TGTGCCACCAGTGATTCAAACAGGGTAGCCCATGGCTACACCTTC	CATSDSNRVAHGYTF
TRBV3-1/TRBV3-2	14	.	TRBD2	TRBJ2-1	TGTGCCAGCAGCCCTAGCGGGGGATACAATGAGCAGTTCTTC	CASSPSGGYNEQFF
TRBV2	15	.	.	TRBJ1-1	TGTGCCAGCAGTGATCGGGGGGCTCGGCACACTGAAGCTTTCTTT	CASSDRGARHTEAFF
TRBV13	14	.	TRBD2	TRBJ2-7	TGTGCCAGCAGCCTCGGAGGACTAGCGTGGGAGCAGTACTTC	CASSLGGLAWEQYF
TRBV19	15	.	TRBD1	TRBJ1-4	TGTGCCAGTAGGGGGACAGCGGCAACTAATGAAAAACTGTTTTTT	CASRGTAATNEKLFF
TRBV27	16	.	.	TRBJ2-1	TGTGCCAGCATCCTGGCCGGCCAGGGTCGTTCAAATGAGCAGTTCTTC	CASILAGQGRSNEQFF
TRBV6-5	13	.	.	TRBJ2-7	TGTGCCAGCAGTTATCCAGGGTCCTACGAGCAGTACTTC	CASSYPGSYEQYF
TRBV5-1	16	.	.	TRBJ2-7	TGCGCCAGCAGCTTGGATGGCAGTCAATACTCCTACGAGCAGTACTTC	CASSLDGSQYSYEQYF
TRBV9	16	.	TRBD2	TRBJ2-7	TGTGCCAGCAACCTAGAAGGTAGCGGGAGCCTCGCCGAGCAGTACTTC	CASNLEGSGSLAEQYF
TRBV7-2	16	.	.	TRBJ2-3	TGTGCCAGCCCCCCGGCGGGGAGCGGGCACACAGATACGCAGTATTTT	CASPPAGSGHTDTQYF
TRBV5-1	16	.	TRBD1	TRBJ2-7	TGCGCCAGCAGCTGGACGCCGGGACAGGCACAAAACGAGCAGTACTTC	CASSWTPGQAQNEQYF
TRBV11-1	13	.	.	TRBJ1-5	TGTGCCGCCCGGGGGGAGCTCAGGCAGCCCCAGCATTTT	CAARGELRQPQHF
TRBV30	16	.	TRBD1	TRBJ1-5	TGTGCCTGGAGTGTAAAGGGGGCGAGAAGCAATCAGCCCCAGCATTTT	CAWSVKGARSNQPQHF
TRBV19	15	.	.	TRBJ2-1	TGTGCCAGTAGCCGAAGCGAGCTAGTGTACAATGAGCAGTTCTTC	CASSRSELVYNEQFF
TRBV4-1	15	few	.	TRBJ1-3	TGCGCCAGCAGGAGTCAGGGGTCCTACGGAAACACCATATATTTT	CASRSQGSYGNTIYF
TRBV6-5	13	.	.	TRBJ1-1	TGTGCCAGCCGAACCTATAAGAACACTGAAGCTTTCTTT	CASRTYKNTEAFF
TRBV6-5	15	.	TRBD1	TRBJ1-5	TGTGCCAGCAGGTCCGGACAGGGACGAGATCAGCCCCAGCATTTT	CASRSGQGRDQPQHF
TRBV7-2	15	.	.	TRBJ1-4	TGTGCCAGCAGCTCCGGGGGGAGCACTAATGAAAAACTGTTTTTT	CASSSGGSTNEKLFF